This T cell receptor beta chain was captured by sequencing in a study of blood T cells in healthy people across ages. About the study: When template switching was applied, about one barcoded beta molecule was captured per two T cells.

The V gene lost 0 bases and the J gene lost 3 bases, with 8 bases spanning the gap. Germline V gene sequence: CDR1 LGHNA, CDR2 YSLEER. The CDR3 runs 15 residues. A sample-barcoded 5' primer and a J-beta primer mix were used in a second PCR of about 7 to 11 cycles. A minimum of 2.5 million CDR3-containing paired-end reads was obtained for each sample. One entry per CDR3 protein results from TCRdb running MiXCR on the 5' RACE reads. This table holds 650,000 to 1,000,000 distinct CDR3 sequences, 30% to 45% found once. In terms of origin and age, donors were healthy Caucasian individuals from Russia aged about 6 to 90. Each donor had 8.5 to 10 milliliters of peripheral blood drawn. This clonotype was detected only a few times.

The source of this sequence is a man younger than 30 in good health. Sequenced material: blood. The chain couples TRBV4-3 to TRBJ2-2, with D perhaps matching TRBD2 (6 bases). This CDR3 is CASSQEWGDTGELFF. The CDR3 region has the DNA TGCGCCAGCAGCCAAGAGTGGGGGGACACCGGGGAGCTGTTTTTT.